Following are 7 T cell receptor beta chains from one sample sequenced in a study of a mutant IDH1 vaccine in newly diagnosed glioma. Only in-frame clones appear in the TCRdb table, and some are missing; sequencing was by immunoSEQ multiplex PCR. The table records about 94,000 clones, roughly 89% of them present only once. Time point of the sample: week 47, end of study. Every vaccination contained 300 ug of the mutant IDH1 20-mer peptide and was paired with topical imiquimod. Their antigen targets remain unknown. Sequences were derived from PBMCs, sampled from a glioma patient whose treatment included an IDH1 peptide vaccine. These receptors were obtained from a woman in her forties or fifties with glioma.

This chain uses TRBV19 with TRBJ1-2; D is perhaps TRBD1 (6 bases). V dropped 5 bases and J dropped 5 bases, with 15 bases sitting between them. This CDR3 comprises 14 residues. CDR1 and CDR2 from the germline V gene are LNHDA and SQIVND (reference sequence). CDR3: CASSPTGSSYGYTF. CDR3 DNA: TGTGCCAGTAGTCCGACAGGCTCAAGTTATGGCTACACCTTC.

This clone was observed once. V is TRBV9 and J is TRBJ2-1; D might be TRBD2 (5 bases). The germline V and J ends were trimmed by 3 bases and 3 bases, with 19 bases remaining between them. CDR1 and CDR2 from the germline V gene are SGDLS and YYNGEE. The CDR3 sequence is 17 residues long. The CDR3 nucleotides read TGTGCCAGCAGCGGTTCTAGGGAGAATAGTAGCTACAATGAGCAGTTCTTC. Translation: CASSGSRENSSYNEQFF.

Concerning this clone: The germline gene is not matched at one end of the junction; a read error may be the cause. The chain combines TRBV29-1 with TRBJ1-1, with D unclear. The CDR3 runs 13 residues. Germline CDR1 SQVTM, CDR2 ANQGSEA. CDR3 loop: CSVVKEARTGAFF. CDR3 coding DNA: TGCAGCGTTGTAAAGGAGGCCAGAACTGGAGCTTTCTTT.

The CDR3 DNA reads TGTGCCAGCAGCTTTCTGGGGGGCCCTGAAGCTTTCTTT. Translating gives CASSFLGGPEAFF. The genes are TRBV5-8 and TRBJ1-1, with TRBD1 as a possible D gene (6 bases). CDR3 length: 13 amino acids. The V gene's germline CDR1 is SGHTS and CDR2 YDEGEE. V was shortened by 2 bases and J by 6 bases, with 11 bases between the two germline ends.

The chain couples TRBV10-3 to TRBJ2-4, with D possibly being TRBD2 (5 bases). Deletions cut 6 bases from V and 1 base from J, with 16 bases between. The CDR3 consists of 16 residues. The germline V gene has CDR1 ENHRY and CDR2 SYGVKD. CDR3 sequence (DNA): TGTGCCATCAGGGGAGAGGGCGGATTTGCCAAAAACATTCAGTACTTC. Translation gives CAIRGEGGFAKNIQYF.

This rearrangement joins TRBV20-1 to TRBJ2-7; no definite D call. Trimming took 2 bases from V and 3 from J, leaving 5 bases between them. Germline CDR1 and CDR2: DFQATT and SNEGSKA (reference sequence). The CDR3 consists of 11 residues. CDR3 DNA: TGCAGTGCTAGAAGTAACTACGAGCAGTACTTC. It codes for CSARSNYEQYF.

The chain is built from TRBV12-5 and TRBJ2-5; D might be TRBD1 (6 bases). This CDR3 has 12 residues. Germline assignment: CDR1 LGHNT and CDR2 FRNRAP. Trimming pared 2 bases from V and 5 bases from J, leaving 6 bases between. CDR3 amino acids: CASGLTGETQYF. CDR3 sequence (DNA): TGTGCTAGTGGTTTGACAGGGGAGACCCAGTACTTC.